Only one count was recorded for the clone carrying this TCR beta chain. The antigen is undetermined. This sample stems from a study of Graves' ophthalmopathy and Graves' hyperthyroidism. Study-wide points: In blood appeared most of the expanded thyroid clonotypes whose frequency exceeded 0.001.

Aged 18 to 65, hyperthyroidism patients had new diagnoses of under 2 months' duration. Excluded: other autoimmune disease, uncontrolled infection, pregnancy or lactation. Per germline, CDR1 LNHNV and CDR2 YYDKDF (reference sequence). CDR3 length: 16 residues. V gave up 1 base and J gave up 5 bases, with 17 bases separating them. RNA transcripts were the template, and TCR beta CDR3 regions were amplified from them. First-round RT-PCR employed HTBI primers, with a second-round multiplex PCR after it. TCRdb re-analysed the multiplex PCR reads in MiXCR, keeping a single row per CDR3 protein. The table has around 1.1 million distinct CDR3 sequences, around a third seen once.

Material for sequencing was peripheral blood or thyroid tissue (not recorded which). This rearrangement joins TRBV15 to TRBJ1-2, with a tentative D call TRBD1 (5 bases). The clonotype was recovered from an adult man with Graves' hyperthyroidism. The DNA for the CDR3 is TGTGCCACCAGCAGAGGTCTTCCCGGGGCCCGGTATGGCTACACCTTC. Protein sequence: CATSRGLPGARYGYTF.